The 5 T cell receptor beta chains listed next were all sequenced from one sample in a study of blood T cell repertoires in COVID-19. Sequencing used immunoSEQ multiplex PCR; TCRdb keeps in-frame clones, though not all of them. Among over 90,000 clones listed, 70% to 90% were seen once. Sequencing was performed on peripheral blood. These receptors originate from a man aged 45 to 65 in a cohort sampled during active COVID-19.

The V and J genes are TRBV23-1 and TRBJ2-5; TRBD1 is a possible D gene (6 bases). TRBV23-1 is known as an ORF, though its function is uncertain. The CDR3 totals 14 residues. V lost 1 base and J 5 bases, leaving 11 bases between the germline ends. CDR3 in DNA: TGCGCCAGCAGTCAATTGTGGGGGCAGGAGACCCAGTACTTC. Translated: CASSQLWGQETQYF.

This chain joins TRBV10-1 and TRBJ1-2; perhaps TRBD1 as D (6 bases). Germline values: CDR1 WNHNN, CDR2 SYGVQD (reference sequence). Trimming took 6 bases from V and 5 from J, leaving 25 bases between them. The CDR3 sequence is 17 residues long. The CDR3: CASSDKGWDTEGYGYTF. The CDR3 DNA reads TGCGCCAGCAGCGACAAAGGCTGGGACACTGAAGGATATGGCTACACCTTC.

J is TRBJ2-7 and V is TRBV28; D is uncertain. Per germline, CDR1 MDHEN and CDR2 SYDVKM. V lost 4 bases to trimming and J lost 2 bases, with 18 bases between them. The CDR3 extends over 16 amino acids. CDR3 loop: CASSSPEVGDTYEQYV. CDR3 coding DNA: TGTGCCAGCAGTTCCCCTGAGGTCGGCGATACCTACGAGCAGTACGTC.

This clone was detected only a few times. The CDR3 DNA follows: TGTGCCAGCAGCGCCGGGACAGGCTTAGTCACCCTCCACTTT. This sequence encodes CASSAGTGLVTLHF. The chain joins TRBV28 to TRBJ1-6, with 8 bases fitting TRBD1. Looked up from germline, CDR1 is MDHEN and CDR2 is SYDVKM. Losses at the gene ends were 6 bases for V and 14 bases for J; bases not matched to a gene: 12. The CDR3 is 14 residues long.

This clone has a single count. V usage is TRBV5-1 and J usage is TRBJ2-2, with D perhaps TRBD1 (5 bases). V shed 0 bases and J shed 5 bases, with 14 bases lying between them. The germline V gene encodes CDR1 SGHRS and CDR2 YFSETQ. The CDR3 extends over 16 amino acids. CDR3 region: CASSLVARVETGELFF. The CDR3 nucleotides read TGCGCCAGCAGCTTGGTAGCCAGGGTTGAGACCGGGGAGCTGTTTTTT. The full variable domain, completed using reference TRBV5-1 and TRBJ2-2, is KAGVTQTPRYLIKTRGQQVTLSCSPISGHRSVSWYQQTPGQGLQFLFEYFSETQRNKGNFPGRFSGRQFSNSRSEMNVSTLELGDSALYLCASSLVARVETGELFFGEGSRLTVL.